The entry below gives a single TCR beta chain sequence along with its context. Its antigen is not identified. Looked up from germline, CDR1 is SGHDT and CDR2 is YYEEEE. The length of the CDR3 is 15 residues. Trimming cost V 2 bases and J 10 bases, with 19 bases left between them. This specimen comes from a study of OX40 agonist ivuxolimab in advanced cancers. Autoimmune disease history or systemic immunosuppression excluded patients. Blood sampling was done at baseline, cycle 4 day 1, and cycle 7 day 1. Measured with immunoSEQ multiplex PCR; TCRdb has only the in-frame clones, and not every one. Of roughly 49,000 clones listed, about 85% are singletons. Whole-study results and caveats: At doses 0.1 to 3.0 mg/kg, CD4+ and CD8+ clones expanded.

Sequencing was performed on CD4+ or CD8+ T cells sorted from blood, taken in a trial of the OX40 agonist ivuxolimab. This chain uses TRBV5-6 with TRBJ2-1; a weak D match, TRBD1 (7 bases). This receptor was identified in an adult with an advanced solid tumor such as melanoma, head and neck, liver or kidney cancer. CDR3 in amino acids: CASSLPDREVVEQFF. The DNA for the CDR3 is TGTGCCAGCAGCTTACCCGACAGGGAGGTTGTCGAGCAGTTCTTC.